These 26 T cell receptor beta chains came from one sample sequenced in a study of blood T cell repertoires in COVID-19. Profiling relied on immunoSEQ multiplex PCR, and the TCRdb table lists in-frame clones only, not all of them. This table has about 370,000 clones, around 89% appearing once. Sequenced input: PBMCs or T cells enriched from blood (not recorded which). The receptors shown here come from a man aged 18 to 29 who had recovered from COVID-19.

This clone showed up just a few times. The chain joins TRBV7-3 to TRBJ2-1; TRBD1 aligns across 10 bases. The germline V gene has CDR1 SGHTA and CDR2 FQGTGA. CDR3 size: 14 residues. The trim removed 5 bases at V and 7 bases at J, leaving 5 bases unmatched. DNA of the CDR3: TGTGCCAGCAGCCTAGGGACAGGGGTAAATGAGCAGTTCTTC. Protein sequence: CASSLGTGVNEQFF.

This chain joins TRBV28 and TRBJ2-1; no firm D call. The CDR3 consists of 14 residues. V lost 5 bases, J lost 3 bases, and 11 bases lay in between. Germline V gene sequence: CDR1 MDHEN, CDR2 SYDVKM. The CDR3 DNA sequence: TGTGCCAGCAGTCCTGGCGGTAACTACAATGAGCAGTTCTTC. Translated: CASSPGGNYNEQFF.

The chain uses TRBV7-8 and TRBJ1-1; unclear D gene. Germline CDR1 reads SGHVS; CDR2 reads FQNEAQ. The length of the CDR3 is 13 residues. Trimming shortened V by 3 bases and J by 1 base, and 6 bases separated the two germline ends. Written as DNA, the CDR3 is TGTGCCAGCAGCTTGAACGGGAACACTGAAGCTTTCTTT. This encodes CASSLNGNTEAFF.

This rearrangement joins TRBV11-2 to TRBJ2-1; 12 nucleotides align to TRBD2. Germline lookup yields CDR1 SGHAT and CDR2 FQNNGV. The V and J ends lost 1 base and 15 bases, in that order; junction bases with no gene match: 4. This CDR3 comprises 13 residues. Here the CDR3 DNA reads TGTGCCAGCAGCTTAGCTACTAGCGGGAGGTCGTTCTTC. This encodes CASSLATSGRSFF. The entire variable domain, with the rest obtained from reference TRBV11-2 and TRBJ2-1, is as follows: EAGVAQSPRYKIIEKRQSVAFWCNPISGHATLYWYQQILGQGPKLLIQFQNNGVVDDSQLPKDRFSAERLKGVDSTLKIQPAKLEDSAVYLCASSLATSGRSFFGPGTRLTVL.

This clone was counted between two and nine times. The chain is built from TRBV28 and TRBJ2-7; D not resolved. V shed 6 bases and J shed 0 bases, with 15 bases lying between them. The CDR3 has 15 amino acids. Per the germline V gene, CDR1 is MDHEN and CDR2 is SYDVKM. This CDR3 reads CASRGSRGSSYEQYF. In nucleotides, the CDR3 is TGTGCCAGCAGAGGAAGTAGAGGCAGCTCCTACGAGCAGTACTTC.

Notes on this clone: One end of the junction is discordant with germline, which a read error may explain. V gene TRBV28 combines with J gene TRBJ1-2; no reliable D call. CDR1 MDHEN and CDR2 SYDVKM come from the germline V gene. The CDR3 totals 12 residues. This chain's CDR3 is CASTIGRVRYVF. As DNA, the CDR3 is TGTGCCAGCACCATTGGGAGGGTACGATATGTCTTC.

The chain has TRBV11-3 and TRBJ2-1; TRBD2 agrees at 7 bases. CDR1 SGHNT and CDR2 YENEEA come from the germline V gene. The CDR3 spans 15 residues. V trimming: 5 bases; J trimming: 9 bases; junction bases outside the gene matches: 13. The CDR3 nucleotides are TGTGCCAGCAGCCCTAGGGAGGGTTTATCAAGTGAGCAGTTCTTC. It encodes CASSPREGLSSEQFF.

The CDR3 region is CASSEGQGREKLFF. The CDR3 nucleotides are TGCGCCAGCAGCGAGGGACAGGGACGGGAAAAACTGTTTTTT. This sequence joins TRBV5-1 and TRBJ1-4; TRBD1 matches 9 bases. CDR3 length equals 14 residues. Germline-derived CDR1 and CDR2 are SGHRS and YFSETQ. J was trimmed by 8 bases and V by 4 bases; bases with no gene match: 6.

This clone showed up just once. The chain employs TRBV3-1 (or the pseudogene TRBV3-2) and TRBJ1-1; D possibly corresponds to TRBD1 (6 bases). The CDR3 has 16 residues. V was trimmed by 0 bases and J by 1 base, leaving 12 bases between them. Germline loops: CDR1 LGHDT, CDR2 YNNKEL (reference sequence). CDR3 in amino acids: CASSQELGARNTEAFF. For the CDR3, the DNA is TGTGCCAGCAGCCAAGAGTTGGGGGCGAGGAACACTGAAGCTTTCTTT.

The chain links TRBV7-6 to TRBJ1-1; a possible D gene is TRBD1 (5 bases). V was clipped by 4 bases and J by 4 bases, with 19 bases between them. Germline assignment: CDR1 SGHVS and CDR2 FNYEAQ. This CDR3 contains 16 residues. The DNA for the CDR3 is TGTGCCAGCAGCTCCCGACTAGGGGCGGGTGGCACTGAAGCTTTCTTT. Translated: CASSSRLGAGGTEAFF.

In its sample, this clone was seen a few times. The rearrangement links TRBV5-5 to TRBJ1-2; weak D call: TRBD1 (5 bases). This CDR3 spans 13 amino acids. Trimming took 3 bases from V and 1 from J, leaving 7 bases between them. CDR1 is SGHKS, CDR2 YYEKEE, per germline (reference sequence). The CDR3 region is CASSSRVNYGYTF. The DNA of the CDR3 is TGTGCCAGCAGCTCCAGGGTTAACTATGGCTACACCTTC. The full variable domain, its missing parts supplied by reference TRBV5-5 and TRBJ1-2, is DAGVTQSPTHLIKTRGQQVTLRCSPISGHKSVSWYQQVLGQGPQFIFQYYEKEERGRGNFPDRFSARQFPNYSSELNVNALLLGDSALYLCASSSRVNYGYTFGSGTRLTVV.

The V and J genes are TRBV3-1 (or the pseudogene TRBV3-2) and TRBJ1-3; 10 bases fit TRBD1. CDR1 is LGHDT and CDR2 is YNNKEL in the germline V gene (reference sequence). CDR3 length: 15 amino acids. V dropped 6 bases and J dropped 7; count of bases not matched to a gene: 9. CDR3 coding DNA: TGTGCCAGCAGTTCCGACCGACAGGGGGCCAACACCATATATTTT. Translation gives CASSSDRQGANTIYF.

This chain uses TRBV4-3 with TRBJ1-1; a possible D gene is TRBD1 (5 bases). The CDR3 consists of 13 residues. V was pared by 0 bases and J by 7 bases, with 9 bases between. Looked up from germline, CDR1 is LGHNA and CDR2 is YSLEER. CDR3 in amino acids: CASSQDGGVEAFF. The DNA for the CDR3 is TGCGCCAGCAGCCAAGATGGAGGGGTTGAAGCTTTCTTT.

This clone was detected only once. CDR3 region: CASSLQQGFNEKLFF. The CDR3 DNA sequence: TGTGCCAGCAGCTTACAACAGGGCTTCAATGAAAAACTGTTTTTT. The chain combines TRBV11-2 with TRBJ1-4; weak D call: TRBD1 (6 bases). From germline, CDR1 is SGHAT and CDR2 FQNNGV. The CDR3 is 15 amino acids. Trimming took 2 bases from V and 5 from J, leaving 12 bases between them.

This chain connects TRBV6-2 or TRBV6-3 to TRBJ2-5; 10 bases align to TRBD2. V was pared by 4 bases and J by 5 bases, with 7 bases of the junction left unmatched. This CDR3 spans 15 amino acids. The germline V gene encodes CDR1 MNHEY and CDR2 SVGEGT. CDR3 bases: TGTGCCAGCAGTTCAACTAGCGGGACAGTCGAGACCCAGTACTTC. This translates into CASSSTSGTVETQYF.

The CDR3 sequence: CASSGGLAGVGELFF. For the CDR3, the DNA is TGTGCCAGCAGCGGGGGACTAGCGGGAGTCGGGGAGCTGTTTTTT. The V and J genes are TRBV7-2 and TRBJ2-2; 14 positions agree with TRBD2. The length of the CDR3 is 15 residues. V lost 5 bases to trimming and J lost 7 bases; unmatched junction nucleotides: 3. Per the germline V gene, CDR1 is SGHTA and CDR2 is FQGNSA.

V and J are TRBV27 and TRBJ1-3; no clear D gene. V shed 5 bases and J shed 0 bases, with 14 bases lying between them. CDR3 length: 16 amino acids. CDR1 is MNHEY and CDR2 is SMNVEV in the germline V gene (reference sequence). CDR3 in amino acids: CASSPRAEYSGNTIYF. In DNA form, the CDR3 reads TGTGCCAGCAGTCCGAGGGCCGAGTACTCTGGAAACACCATATATTTT.

The rearrangement joins TRBV27 to TRBJ2-2; 9 bases agree with TRBD1. Germline CDR1 is MNHEY and CDR2 is SMNVEV (reference sequence). The CDR3 has 16 amino acids. J was trimmed by 1 base and V by 4 bases; bases with no gene match: 4. The CDR3 loop is CASSSPGQGNTGELFF. In DNA form, the CDR3 reads TGTGCCAGCAGTTCTCCGGGACAGGGGAACACCGGGGAGCTGTTTTTT.

The chain joins TRBV19 to TRBJ1-3, with D unclear. CDR3 length equals 12 residues. Germline assignment: CDR1 LNHDA and CDR2 SQIVND (reference sequence). The V end lost 7 bases, the J end lost 5 bases, and 9 bases lay between the germline ends. CDR3 in DNA: TGTGCCAGTATATCGGGGAGAAACACCATATATTTT. As protein: CASISGRNTIYF.

The chain has TRBV5-1 and TRBJ1-5; no clear D. V was shortened by 0 bases and J by 4 bases, with 11 bases between the two germline ends. The germline gives CDR1 SGHRS, CDR2 YFSETQ. The CDR3 length is 15 residues. CDR3 DNA sequence: TGCGCCAGCAGCTTGGCCGGTATACGGAATCAGCCCCAGCATTTT. Translation gives CASSLAGIRNQPQHF. Using reference TRBV5-1 and TRBJ1-5 for the parts outside the CDR3, the full variable domain is KAGVTQTPRYLIKTRGQQVTLSCSPISGHRSVSWYQQTPGQGLQFLFEYFSETQRNKGNFPGRFSGRQFSNSRSEMNVSTLELGDSALYLCASSLAGIRNQPQHFGDGTRLSIL.

This clone was observed a few times. This chain connects TRBV6-5 to TRBJ1-5, with D possibly being TRBD1 (6 bases). The V and J ends lost 8 bases and 3 bases respectively, with 14 bases between them. The CDR3 is made up of 14 amino acids. The germline gives CDR1 MNHEY, CDR2 SVGAGI. For the CDR3, the DNA is TGTGCCAGCGAAAGGGGGACGGTCAATCAGCCCCAGCATTTT. Its translation is CASERGTVNQPQHF.

J is TRBJ1-5 and V is TRBV5-1, with D unclear. The CDR3 is 13 amino acids. V was cut by 0 bases and J by 9 bases, with 10 bases left in between. Germline V gives CDR1 SGHRS, CDR2 YFSETQ. CDR3: CASSLETSGPQHF. The DNA of the CDR3 is TGCGCCAGCAGCTTGGAAACATCGGGGCCCCAGCATTTT. Variable domain in full (rest from reference TRBV5-1 and TRBJ1-5): KAGVTQTPRYLIKTRGQQVTLSCSPISGHRSVSWYQQTPGQGLQFLFEYFSETQRNKGNFPGRFSGRQFSNSRSEMNVSTLELGDSALYLCASSLETSGPQHFGDGTRLSIL.

The genes are TRBV25-1 and TRBJ1-1; 7 bases agree with TRBD1. CDR1 is MGHDK and CDR2 is SYGVNS in the germline V gene. V was pared by 5 bases and J by 8 bases, with 2 bases of the junction left unmatched. This CDR3 has 11 residues. The CDR3 region has the DNA TGTGCCAGCAGTAGCAGGGGGGAAGCTTTCTTT. Amino acid sequence: CASSSRGEAFF.

In its sample, this clone was seen once. The rearrangement joins TRBV18 to TRBJ2-2, with D possibly being TRBD2 (6 bases). CDR3 length equals 17 residues. V lost 0 bases, J lost 7 bases, and 18 bases lay in between. Germline CDR1 and CDR2: KGHSH and LQKENI. The CDR3 spells CASSPPGTASSNGELFF. CDR3 DNA: TGTGCCAGCTCACCACCCGGGACTGCCTCATCCAACGGGGAGCTGTTTTTT.

The rearrangement links TRBV19 to TRBJ2-7, with a weak D call TRBD1 (5 bases). Per germline, CDR1 LNHDA and CDR2 SQIVND (reference sequence). The ends were cut back, 3 bases at V and 4 bases at J, with 10 bases in the middle. The CDR3 is made up of 13 amino acids. The CDR3 sequence is CASSMGSGYEQYF. The CDR3, as DNA: TGTGCCAGTAGTATGGGCTCAGGGTACGAGCAGTACTTC. The entire variable domain, with the rest obtained from reference TRBV19 and TRBJ2-7, is as follows: DGGITQSPKYLFRKEGQNVTLSCEQNLNHDAMYWYRQDPGQGLRLIYYSQIVNDFQKGDIAEGYSVSREKKESFPLTVTSAQKNPTAFYLCASSMGSGYEQYFGPGTRLTVT.

V is TRBV5-1 and J is TRBJ1-4; 9 bases fit TRBD1. Germline V lookup: CDR1 SGHRS, CDR2 YFSETQ. CDR3 length: 15 residues. V trimming: 4 bases; J trimming: 8 bases; junction bases outside the gene matches: 9. Written as DNA, the CDR3 is TGCGCCAGCAGCCTGACAGGGACAGGGCGGGAAAAACTGTTTTTT. Encoded protein: CASSLTGTGREKLFF. The entire variable domain, with the rest obtained from reference TRBV5-1 and TRBJ1-4, is as follows: KAGVTQTPRYLIKTRGQQVTLSCSPISGHRSVSWYQQTPGQGLQFLFEYFSETQRNKGNFPGRFSGRQFSNSRSEMNVSTLELGDSALYLCASSLTGTGREKLFFGSGTQLSVL.